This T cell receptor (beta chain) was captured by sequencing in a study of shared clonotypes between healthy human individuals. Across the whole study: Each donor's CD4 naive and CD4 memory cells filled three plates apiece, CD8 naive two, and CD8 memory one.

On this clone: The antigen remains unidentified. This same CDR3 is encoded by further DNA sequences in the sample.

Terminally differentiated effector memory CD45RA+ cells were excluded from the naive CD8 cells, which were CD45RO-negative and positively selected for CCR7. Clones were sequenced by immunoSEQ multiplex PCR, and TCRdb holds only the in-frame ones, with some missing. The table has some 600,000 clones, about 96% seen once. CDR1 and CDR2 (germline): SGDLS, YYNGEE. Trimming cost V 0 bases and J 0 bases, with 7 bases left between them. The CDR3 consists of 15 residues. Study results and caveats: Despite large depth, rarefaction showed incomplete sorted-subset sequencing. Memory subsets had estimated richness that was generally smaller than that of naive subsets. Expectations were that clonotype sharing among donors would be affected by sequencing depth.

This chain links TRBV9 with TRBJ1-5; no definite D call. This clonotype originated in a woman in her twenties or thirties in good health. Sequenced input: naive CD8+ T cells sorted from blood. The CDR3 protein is CASSVGGNSNQPQHF. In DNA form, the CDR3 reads TGTGCCAGCAGCGTAGGGGGTAATAGCAATCAGCCCCAGCATTTT.